The present TCR beta chain was sequenced within a study of blood T cell repertoires in COVID-19. Study-level background: The cDNA or gDNA used as material had been derived from T cells, B-cell-depleted T cells, or PBMCs.

Repertoires were generated with immunoSEQ multiplex PCR, while TCRdb's copy carries only in-frame clones and drops some. The table has 70,000 or so clones, roughly 87% seen once. Germline CDR1 is SQVTM and CDR2 is ANQGSEA. The V and J ends lost 6 bases and 6 bases, in that order; junction bases with no gene match: 5. This CDR3 contains 13 residues. The sequence was collected from a woman older than 75 with active or convalescent COVID-19. Material for sequencing was peripheral blood. The V and J genes are TRBV29-1 and TRBJ2-2; 9 bases fit TRBD1. The CDR3 DNA reads TGCAGCGTGGACCGGACAGGGGCCGGGGAGCTGTTTTTT. Translating it yields CSVDRTGAGELFF.